The rows below give T cell receptor beta chains drawn from one sample of a study of OX40 agonist ivuxolimab in advanced cancers. Libraries were prepared by immunoSEQ multiplex PCR; TCRdb keeps only in-frame clonotypes and omits some of them. The profile shows 60,000 to 70,000 clones, 70% to 90% of them singletons. Source: CD4+ or CD8+ T cells sorted from blood, taken in a trial of the OX40 agonist ivuxolimab. The receptors were sampled from an adult with an advanced solid tumor such as melanoma, head and neck, liver or kidney cancer. CDR3s include the opening cysteine and the closing phenylalanine or tryptophan. D genes are given only for firm matches. Not every row has a clone size; where given, it reads once, few, many or a size class.

j_call v_call d_call clone_size cdr3_nt cdr3_aa
TRBJ1-2 TRBV28 . . TGTGCCAGCAGCCCTGGACGGAGCTATGGCTACACCTTC CASSPGRSYGYTF
TRBJ2-1 TRBV28 TRBD2 . TGTGCCAGCAGTCTTACCCGGCTAGCGGGAGTGGGAAATGAGCAGTTCTTC CASSLTRLAGVGNEQFF
TRBJ2-7 TRBV2 TRBD1 . TGTGCCAGCAGTAAAGGACAGGGCACCTACGAGCAGTACTTC CASSKGQGTYEQYF
TRBJ1-5 TRBV5-5 . . TGTGCCAGCAGCTTGTGGGGGGCAGGCAATCAGCCCCAGCATTTT CASSLWGAGNQPQHF
TRBJ2-3 TRBV11-2 TRBD2 . TGTGCCAGCAGCAACCTAGCGGGAGGGCCAAATACGCAGTATTTT CASSNLAGGPNTQYF
TRBJ2-7 TRBV7-8 . . TGTGCCAGCAGTCGTATCGACTACGAGCAGTACTTC CASSRIDYEQYF
TRBJ1-3 TRBV10-3 . . TGTGCCATCACCCGGCGGAGGGCCACTGGGGGATCTGGAAACACCATATATTTT CAITRRRATGGSGNTIYF
TRBJ2-7 TRBV30 . . TGTGCCTGGAGTTCAAACCATAGGGGGAATTCCTACGAGCAGTACTTC CAWSSNHRGNSYEQYF
TRBJ1-2 TRBV7-9 . . TGTGCCAGCAGCTTAGAGGGGAGCCGGGGCTATGGCTACACCTTC CASSLEGSRGYGYTF
TRBJ1-2 TRBV5-1 TRBD1 . TGCGCCAGCAGCAGGGACGGGACAGCTTCGAATGGCTACACCTTC CASSRDGTASNGYTF
TRBJ1-5 TRBV30 . . TGTGCCTGGAGTGTTCGTAGCAATCAGCCCCAGCATTTT CAWSVRSNQPQHF
TRBJ1-6 TRBV7-2 TRBD1 . TGTGCCAGCAGCTTGGATGGGACAGGGGTGAGTCTTCGGGCCCTCCACTTT CASSLDGTGVSLRALHF
TRBJ2-7 TRBV19 . . TGTGCCAGTAGTATAGTGGCCAGGGGCATCTACGAGCAGTACTTC CASSIVARGIYEQYF
TRBJ2-2 TRBV25-1 . . TGTGCCAGCAGTGGTCGGACTGACGCGAACACCGGGGAGCTGTTTTTT CASSGRTDANTGELFF
TRBJ1-5 TRBV11-2 TRBD1 . TGTGCCAGCAGCCACCCAATACAGGGGATGAGCAATCAGCCCCAGCATTTT CASSHPIQGMSNQPQHF
TRBJ2-7 TRBV7-2 . few TGTGCCAGCAGCCCCGAACAGTGGTCCGAGCAGTACTTC CASSPEQWSEQYF
TRBJ2-7 TRBV7-2 . . TGTGCCAGCAGCTACCAGGGGGGAATGGACGAGCAGTACTTC CASSYQGGMDEQYF
TRBJ2-1 TRBV9 TRBD2 . TGTGCCAGCAGCGTAGTTAGCGGGGGCTACAATGAGCAGTTCTTC CASSVVSGGYNEQFF
TRBJ2-1 TRBV27 . . TGTGCCAGCAGTTTTGTGTCCCAGAGGGATGAGCAGTTCTTC CASSFVSQRDEQFF
TRBJ2-2 TRBV28 TRBD2 . TGTGCCAGCAGTTTATGGCGCCTAGCGGGAGGGCCCGGGGAGCTGTTTTTT CASSLWRLAGGPGELFF
TRBJ1-1 TRBV5-1 . . TGCGCCAGCAGCCCCCGGACGAACCGGGAGACTGAAGCTTTCTTT CASSPRTNRETEAFF
TRBJ1-5 TRBV7-9 . . TGTGCCAGCAGCTTCTTAGGACAGTTCAGCAATCAGCCCCAGCATTTT CASSFLGQFSNQPQHF
TRBJ1-2 TRBV29-1 . . TGCAGCGCCGTCGGGTCTAACTATGGCTACACCTTC CSAVGSNYGYTF
TRBJ2-5 TRBV5-6 . few TGTGCCAGCAGCCAGACCCAAGCGTCTCAGTACTTC CASSQTQASQYF
TRBJ2-7 TRBV6-6 . . TGTGCCAGCAGGATGGACAGCTCCAAAACCTACGAGCAGTACTTC CASRMDSSKTYEQYF
TRBJ2-2 TRBV19 . . TGTGCCAGTATGGACAGTTCCCCCGGGGAGCTGTTTTTT CASMDSSPGELFF
TRBJ2-6 TRBV5-4 . . TGTGCCAGCAGCCGACGGACGGCCTCTGGGGCCAACGTCCTGACTTTC CASSRRTASGANVLTF
TRBJ1-6 TRBV30 TRBD1 . TGTGCCTGCCTGGGACAGGGGTATTCACCCCTCCACTTT CACLGQGYSPLHF
TRBJ2-1 TRBV6-1 TRBD2 . TGTGCCAGCAGTGAAAGACTAGCGGGAGGGACCAGGCGGCTTAATGAGCAGTTCTTC CASSERLAGGTRRLNEQFF
TRBJ2-7 TRBV7-9 . few TGTGCCAGCAGCCCACAGGGCTACTACGAGCAGTACTTC CASSPQGYYEQYF
TRBJ1-3 TRBV4-3 . . TGCGCCAGCAGCCAAGGGGTGGGCAGCACCTCTGGAAACACCATATATTTT CASSQGVGSTSGNTIYF
TRBJ2-5 TRBV4-1 . . TGCGCCAGCAGCCAAGGTGTGGGGGGTCGGGAGACCCAGTACTTC CASSQGVGGRETQYF
TRBJ1-1 TRBV2 . few TGTGCCAGCGGGGGTATGAACACTGAAGCTTTCTTT CASGGMNTEAFF
TRBJ1-2 TRBV19 . . TGTGCCAGTAGTATAGACAGATACTATGGCTACACCTTC CASSIDRYYGYTF
TRBJ1-5 TRBV5-6 . . TGTGCCAGCAGCTTCAGGCAGGTTAATCAGCCCCAGCATTTT CASSFRQVNQPQHF
TRBJ1-1 TRBV7-6 TRBD1 . TGTGCCAGCCTCAGTGGACCAGGGGGCTGGAGTAAAGTTAACACTGAAGCTTTCTTT CASLSGPGGWSKVNTEAFF
TRBJ2-2 TRBV7-9 . . TGTGCCAGCAGCCCCGACGGCGGGGAGCTGTTTTTT CASSPDGGELFF
TRBJ2-7 TRBV9 . few TGTGCCAGCAGCTCCCGGTTTGAGGTACGAGAGCAGTACTTC CASSSRFEVREQYF
TRBJ1-2 TRBV5-1 TRBD1 once TGCGCCAGCAGCTGGGGACAGGCCAACTATGGCTACACCTTC CASSWGQANYGYTF
TRBJ2-3 TRBV6-1 TRBD1 . TGTGCCAGCAGAGACAGGGCTCGCACAGATACGCAGTATTTT CASRDRARTDTQYF
TRBJ1-1 TRBV7-2 . . TGTGCCAGCAGCCTTATGGACGGTAACACTGAAGCTTTCTTT CASSLMDGNTEAFF
TRBJ2-2 TRBV11-2 TRBD2 . TGTGCCAGCAGCTTAGGTGGGACTAGCGGCGGCGGGGAGCTGTTTTTT CASSLGGTSGGGELFF